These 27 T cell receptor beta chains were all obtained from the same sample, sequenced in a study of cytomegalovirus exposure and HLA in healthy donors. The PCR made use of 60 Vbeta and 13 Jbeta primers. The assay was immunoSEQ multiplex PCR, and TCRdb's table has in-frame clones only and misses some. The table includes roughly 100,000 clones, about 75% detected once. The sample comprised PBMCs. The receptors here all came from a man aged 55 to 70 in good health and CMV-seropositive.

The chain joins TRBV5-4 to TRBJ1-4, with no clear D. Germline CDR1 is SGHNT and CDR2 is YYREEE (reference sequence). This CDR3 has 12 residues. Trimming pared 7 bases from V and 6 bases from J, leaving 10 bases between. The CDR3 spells CASSSPDEKLFF. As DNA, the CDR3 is TGTGCCAGCTCGTCCCCGGATGAAAAACTGTTTTTT. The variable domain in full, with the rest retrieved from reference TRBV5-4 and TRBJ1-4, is ETGVTQSPTHLIKTRGQQVTLRCSSQSGHNTVSWYQQALGQGPQFIFQYYREEENGRGNFPPRFSGLQFPNYSSELNVNALELDDSALYLCASSSPDEKLFFGSGTQLSVL.

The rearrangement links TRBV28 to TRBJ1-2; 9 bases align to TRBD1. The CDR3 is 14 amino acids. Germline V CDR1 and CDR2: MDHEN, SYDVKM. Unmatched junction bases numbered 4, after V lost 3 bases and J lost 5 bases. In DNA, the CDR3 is TGTGCCAGCAGTTTGACAGGGGGGTATTATGGCTACACCTTC. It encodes CASSLTGGYYGYTF.

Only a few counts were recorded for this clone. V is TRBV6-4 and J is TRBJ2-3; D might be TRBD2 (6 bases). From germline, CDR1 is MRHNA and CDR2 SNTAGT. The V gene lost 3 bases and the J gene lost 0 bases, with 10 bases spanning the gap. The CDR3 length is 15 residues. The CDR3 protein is CASSEGGGSTDTQYF. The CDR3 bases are TGTGCCAGCAGTGAAGGTGGGGGGAGCACAGATACGCAGTATTTT.

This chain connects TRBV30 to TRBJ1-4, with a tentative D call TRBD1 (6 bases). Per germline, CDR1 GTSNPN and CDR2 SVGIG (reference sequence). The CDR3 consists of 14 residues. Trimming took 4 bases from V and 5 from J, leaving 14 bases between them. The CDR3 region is CAWNLQGMNEKLFF. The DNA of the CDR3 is TGTGCCTGGAATCTACAGGGTATGAATGAAAAACTGTTTTTT. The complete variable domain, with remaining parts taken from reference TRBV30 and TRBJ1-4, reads SQTIHQWPATLVQPVGSPLSLECTVEGTSNPNLYWYRQAAGRGLQLLFYSVGIGQISSEVPQNLSASRPQDRQFILSSKKLLLSDSGFYLCAWNLQGMNEKLFFGSGTQLSVL.

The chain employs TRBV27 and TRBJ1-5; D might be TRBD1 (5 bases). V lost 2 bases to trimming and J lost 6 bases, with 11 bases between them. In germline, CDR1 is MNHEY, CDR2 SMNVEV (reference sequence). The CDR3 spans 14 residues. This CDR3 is CASSLTRVGQPQHF. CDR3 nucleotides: TGTGCCAGCAGTTTAACCAGGGTAGGTCAGCCCCAGCATTTT.

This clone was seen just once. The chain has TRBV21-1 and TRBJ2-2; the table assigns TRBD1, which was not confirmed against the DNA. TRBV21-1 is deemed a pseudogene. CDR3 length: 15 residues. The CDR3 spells CASSKLGTGSGELFF. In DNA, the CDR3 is TGTGCCAGCAGCAAATTAGGGACAGGGAGCGGGGAGCTGTTTTTT.

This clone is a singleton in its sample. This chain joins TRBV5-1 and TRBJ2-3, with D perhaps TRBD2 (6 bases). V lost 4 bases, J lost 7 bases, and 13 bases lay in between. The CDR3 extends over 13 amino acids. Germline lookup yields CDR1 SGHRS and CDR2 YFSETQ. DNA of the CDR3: TGCGCCAGCAGCCCGGCGGGAAGGAATACGCAGTATTTT. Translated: CASSPAGRNTQYF. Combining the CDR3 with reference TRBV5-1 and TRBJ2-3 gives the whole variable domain KAGVTQTPRYLIKTRGQQVTLSCSPISGHRSVSWYQQTPGQGLQFLFEYFSETQRNKGNFPGRFSGRQFSNSRSEMNVSTLELGDSALYLCASSPAGRNTQYFGPGTRLTVL.

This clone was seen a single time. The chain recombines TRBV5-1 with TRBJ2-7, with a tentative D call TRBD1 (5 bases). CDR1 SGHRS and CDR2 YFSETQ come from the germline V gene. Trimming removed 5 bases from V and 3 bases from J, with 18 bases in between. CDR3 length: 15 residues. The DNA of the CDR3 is TGCGCCAGCAGGCTGCTTGGACAAGGGTTCTACGAGCAGTACTTC. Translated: CASRLLGQGFYEQYF.

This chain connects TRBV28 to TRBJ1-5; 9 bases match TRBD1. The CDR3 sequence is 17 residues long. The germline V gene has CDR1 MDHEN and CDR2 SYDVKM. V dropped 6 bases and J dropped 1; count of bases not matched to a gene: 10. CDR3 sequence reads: CASSSGTGIRSNQPQHF. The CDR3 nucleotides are TGTGCCAGCAGCTCCGGGACAGGGATTCGGAGCAATCAGCCCCAGCATTTT.

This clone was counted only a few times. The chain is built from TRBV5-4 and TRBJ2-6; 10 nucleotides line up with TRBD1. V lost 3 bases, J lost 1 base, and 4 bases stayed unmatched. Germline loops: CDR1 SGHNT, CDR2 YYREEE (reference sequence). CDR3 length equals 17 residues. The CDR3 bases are TGTGCCAGCAGCTACGGACAGGGGGGATCTGGGGCCAACGTCCTGACTTTC. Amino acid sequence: CASSYGQGGSGANVLTF.

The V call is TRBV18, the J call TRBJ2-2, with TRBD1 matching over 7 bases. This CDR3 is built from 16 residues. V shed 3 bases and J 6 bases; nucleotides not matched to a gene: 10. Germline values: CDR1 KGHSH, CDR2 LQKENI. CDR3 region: CASSPLGRGTAGELFF. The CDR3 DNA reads TGTGCCAGCTCACCGCTCGGCAGGGGGACAGCCGGGGAGCTGTTTTTT. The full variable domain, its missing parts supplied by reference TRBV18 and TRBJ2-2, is NAGVMQNPRHLVRRRGQEARLRCSPMKGHSHVYWYRQLPEEGLKFMVYLQKENIIDESGMPKERFSAEFPKEGPSILRIQQVVRGDSAAYFCASSPLGRGTAGELFFGEGSRLTVL.

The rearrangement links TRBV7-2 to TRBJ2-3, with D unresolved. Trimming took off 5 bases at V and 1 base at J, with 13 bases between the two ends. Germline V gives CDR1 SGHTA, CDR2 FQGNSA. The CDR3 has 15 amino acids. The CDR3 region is CASSPGRHRTDTQYF. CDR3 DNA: TGTGCCAGCAGCCCAGGTCGGCACCGCACAGATACGCAGTATTTT.

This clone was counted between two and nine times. CDR3 nucleotides: TGTGCCAGCAGGAGGGGGGGGGCCGGAGAGACCCAGTACTTC. Its protein product is CASRRGGAGETQYF. The chain recombines TRBV6-5 with TRBJ2-5; possible D gene TRBD2, 7 bases. The V gene lost 6 bases and the J gene lost 4 bases, with 15 bases spanning the gap. Germline values: CDR1 MNHEY, CDR2 SVGAGI. This CDR3 has 14 amino acids.

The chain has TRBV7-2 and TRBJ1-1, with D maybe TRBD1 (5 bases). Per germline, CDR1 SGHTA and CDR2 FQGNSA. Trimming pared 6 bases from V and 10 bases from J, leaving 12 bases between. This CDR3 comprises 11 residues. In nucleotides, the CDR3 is TGTGCCAGCAGTCTGGGGGGGATAGCTTTCTTT. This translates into CASSLGGIAFF.

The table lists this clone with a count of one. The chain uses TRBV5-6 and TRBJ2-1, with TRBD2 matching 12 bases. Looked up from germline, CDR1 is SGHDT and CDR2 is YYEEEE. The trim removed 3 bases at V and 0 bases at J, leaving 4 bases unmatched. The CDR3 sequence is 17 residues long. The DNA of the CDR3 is TGTGCCAGCAGCTCCCCACTAGCGGGGGGCTCCTACAATGAGCAGTTCTTC. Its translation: CASSSPLAGGSYNEQFF.

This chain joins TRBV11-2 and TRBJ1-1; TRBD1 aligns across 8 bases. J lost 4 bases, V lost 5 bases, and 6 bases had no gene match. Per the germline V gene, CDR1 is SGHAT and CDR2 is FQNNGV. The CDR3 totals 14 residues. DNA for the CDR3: TGTGCCAGCAGCCCCAGGACAGGGCGCACTGAAGCTTTCTTT. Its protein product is CASSPRTGRTEAFF.

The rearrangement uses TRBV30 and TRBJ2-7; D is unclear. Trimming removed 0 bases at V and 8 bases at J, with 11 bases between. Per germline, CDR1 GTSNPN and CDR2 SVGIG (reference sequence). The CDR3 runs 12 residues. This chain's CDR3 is CAWSVIASQQYF. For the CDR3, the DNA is TGTGCCTGGAGTGTAATAGCTTCTCAGCAGTACTTC.

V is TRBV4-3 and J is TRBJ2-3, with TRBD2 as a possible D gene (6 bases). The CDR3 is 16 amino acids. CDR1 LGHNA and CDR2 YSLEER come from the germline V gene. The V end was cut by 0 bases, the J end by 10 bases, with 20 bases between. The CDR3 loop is CASSQEASALRDAQYF. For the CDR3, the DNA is TGCGCCAGCAGCCAAGAAGCTAGCGCCCTGCGGGATGCGCAGTATTTT.

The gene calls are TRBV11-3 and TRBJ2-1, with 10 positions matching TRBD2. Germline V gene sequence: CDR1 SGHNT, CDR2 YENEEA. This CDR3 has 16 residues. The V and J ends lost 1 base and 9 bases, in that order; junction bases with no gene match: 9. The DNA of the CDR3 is TGTGCCAGCAGCTTAGCAGGGGCCAGCGGGGGGGTTGAGCAGTTCTTC. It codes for CASSLAGASGGVEQFF.

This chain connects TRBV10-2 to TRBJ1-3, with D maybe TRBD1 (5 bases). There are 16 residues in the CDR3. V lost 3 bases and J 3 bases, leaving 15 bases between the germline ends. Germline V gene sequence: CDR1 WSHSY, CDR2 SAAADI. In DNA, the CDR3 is TGCGCCAGCAGTGAAGGTGCGGGGCGCGGTGGAAACACCATATATTTT. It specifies CASSEGAGRGGNTIYF.

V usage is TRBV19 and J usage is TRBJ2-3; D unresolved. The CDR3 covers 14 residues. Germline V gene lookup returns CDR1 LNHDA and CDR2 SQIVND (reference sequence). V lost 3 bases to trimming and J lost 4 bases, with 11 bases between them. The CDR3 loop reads CASSISPVSDTQYF. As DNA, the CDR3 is TGTGCCAGTAGTATTAGCCCGGTTTCAGATACGCAGTATTTT. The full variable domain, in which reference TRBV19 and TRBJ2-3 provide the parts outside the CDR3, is DGGITQSPKYLFRKEGQNVTLSCEQNLNHDAMYWYRQDPGQGLRLIYYSQIVNDFQKGDIAEGYSVSREKKESFPLTVTSAQKNPTAFYLCASSISPVSDTQYFGPGTRLTVL.

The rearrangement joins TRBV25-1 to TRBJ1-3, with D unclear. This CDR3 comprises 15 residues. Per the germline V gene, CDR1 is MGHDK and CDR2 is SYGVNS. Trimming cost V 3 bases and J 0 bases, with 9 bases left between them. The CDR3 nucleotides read TGTGCCAGCAGTGATACGTCGAGCTCTGGAAACACCATATATTTT. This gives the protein CASSDTSSSGNTIYF. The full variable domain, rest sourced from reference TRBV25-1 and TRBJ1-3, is EADIYQTPRYLVIGTGKKITLECSQTMGHDKMYWYQQDPGMELHLIHYSYGVNSTEKGDLSSESTVSRIRTEHFPLTLESARPSHTSQYLCASSDTSSSGNTIYFGEGSWLTVV.

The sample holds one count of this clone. This CDR3 is CASSPNRAPYEQYF. CDR3 coding DNA: TGTGCCAGCTCACCCAACAGGGCCCCCTACGAGCAGTACTTC. The chain combines TRBV18 with TRBJ2-5, with a tentative D call TRBD1 (6 bases). The J call may be faulty, since TRBJ2-7 better matches the DNA end. Germline lookup yields CDR1 KGHSH and CDR2 LQKENI. CDR3 length: 14 amino acids.

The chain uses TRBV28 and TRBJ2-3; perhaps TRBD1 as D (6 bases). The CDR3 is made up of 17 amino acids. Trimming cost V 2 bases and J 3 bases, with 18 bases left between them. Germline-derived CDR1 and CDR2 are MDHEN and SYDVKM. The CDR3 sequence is CASSLGTDSQGTDTQYF. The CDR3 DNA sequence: TGTGCCAGCAGTTTAGGTACGGACAGCCAAGGAACAGATACGCAGTATTTT.

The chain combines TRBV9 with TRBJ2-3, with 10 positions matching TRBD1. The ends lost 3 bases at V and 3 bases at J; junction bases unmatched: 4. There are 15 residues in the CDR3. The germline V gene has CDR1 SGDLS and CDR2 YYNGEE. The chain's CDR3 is CASSERQGATDTQYF. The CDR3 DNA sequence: TGTGCCAGCAGCGAAAGACAGGGGGCGACAGATACGCAGTATTTT.

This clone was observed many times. Here the CDR3 reads CASSQDRYRNTEAFF. Written as DNA, the CDR3 is TGCGCCAGCAGCCAAGATCGATACAGGAACACTGAAGCTTTCTTT. The chain uses TRBV4-3 and TRBJ1-1, with D hard to call. The CDR3 runs 15 residues. The germline V gene has CDR1 LGHNA and CDR2 YSLEER. The germline V and J ends were trimmed by 0 bases and 1 base, with 9 bases remaining between them.

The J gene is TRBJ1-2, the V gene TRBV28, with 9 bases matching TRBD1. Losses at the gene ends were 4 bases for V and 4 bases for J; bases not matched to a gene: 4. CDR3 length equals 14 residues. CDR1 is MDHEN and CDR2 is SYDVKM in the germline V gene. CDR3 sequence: CASSYRGRVYGYTF. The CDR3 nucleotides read TGTGCCAGCAGTTACAGGGGGCGAGTCTATGGCTACACCTTC.